Below, 5 T cell receptor beta chains from the same sample are listed, as sequenced in a study of post-analysis software for immune sequencing data. The study's findings and limits: The five TRBV segments detected at higher frequency in patients than in controls included TRBV5-6, TRBV5-1 and TRBV20-1.

The antigens these receptors bind are not known. Unique molecular identifiers were built into the TCR beta cDNA libraries. TCRdb itself ran the PCR reads through MiXCR, one entry per CDR3 protein. The data show about 770,000 distinct CDR3 sequences, just over 45% seen once. Sequenced sample: blood. Every receptor here comes from a girl between 5 and 17 years old with multiple sclerosis.

This rearrangement joins TRBV28 to TRBJ2-1; D is perhaps TRBD1 (5 bases). Germline V CDR1 and CDR2: MDHEN, SYDVKM. The CDR3 runs 13 residues. The V gene lost 8 bases and the J gene lost 4 bases, with 12 bases spanning the gap. CDR3 amino acids: CASQQEIYNEQFF. The CDR3, as DNA: TGTGCCAGCCAACAGGAGATTTACAATGAGCAGTTCTTC.

This clonotype was counted only a few times. This chain joins TRBV15 and TRBJ2-5; D call uncertain. With the DNA end fitting TRBJ2-7 better, the J assignment may be wrong. Germline V gene sequence: CDR1 LNHNV, CDR2 YYDKDF (reference sequence). The CDR3 is 14 amino acids. The CDR3 spells CATSRDSFGAEQYF. The CDR3 nucleotides are TGTGCCACCAGCAGAGATAGTTTTGGAGCCGAGCAGTACTTC.

CDR3 sequence: CSARDWSAGTENIQYF. CDR3 nucleotide sequence: TGCAGTGCTAGGGATTGGTCCGCGGGGACCGAAAACATTCAGTACTTC. The chain couples TRBV20-1 to TRBJ2-4; D may be TRBD2 (6 bases). CDR3 length: 16 amino acids. The ends were cut back, 3 bases at V and 5 bases at J, with 20 bases in the middle. Germline V gene sequence: CDR1 DFQATT, CDR2 SNEGSKA (reference sequence).

This clonotype was seen a few times. This chain joins TRBV20-1 and TRBJ2-7; 7 nucleotides align to TRBD2. Germline V gene data show CDR1 as DFQATT and CDR2 as SNEGSKA (reference sequence). V was pared by 6 bases and J by 6 bases, with 17 bases of the junction left unmatched. The length of the CDR3 is 15 residues. DNA of the CDR3: TGCAGTGCCCACCCGGGGGAGCGGGACTACAGCGAGCAGTACTTC. Translated, it gives CSAHPGERDYSEQYF.

The DNA of the CDR3 is TGCAGTGCTAGAGATCCCGTGACTAGTTCAGTGACAGAGACCCAGTACTTC. It yields the protein CSARDPVTSSVTETQYF. The chain links TRBV20-1 to TRBJ2-5; possibly TRBD2 for D (6 bases). CDR1 is DFQATT and CDR2 is SNEGSKA in the germline V gene (reference sequence). Trimming cost V 0 bases and J 4 bases, with 21 bases left between them. This CDR3 spans 17 amino acids.